These 23 T cell receptor beta chains originate from one sample sequenced in a study of graft-versus-host responses after intestinal transplantation (dated by TCRdb to 2020 to 2022). The time point tag for this specimen amounts to: cells obtained before transplantation from donor or recipient. In mixed lymphocyte reactions, around 200,000 CFSE-labeled pre-transplant responders were plated with around 200,000 irradiated violet-dye-labeled stimulators and cultured for 5 to 6 days. The library was prepared using the immunoSEQ multiplex PCR assay. TCRdb holds this immuneACCESS table with in-frame rearrangements only. Some clones are missing; in checked studies, unresolved V genes explain under half, and the rest has no known cause. This sample lists some 14,000 clones; around two fifths were detected once. The ten largest clones add up to around 15% of the sample. The material was alloreactive CD8+ T cells from a mixed lymphocyte reaction culture, obtained before intestinal transplant. The cell subset or site label, as the study defines it: CFSE-low proliferating T cells sorted from approximately 6-day pre-transplant mixed lymphocyte reaction (GvH or HvG direction). These receptors were taken from a human patient who received an intestinal transplant.

This chain uses TRBV4-1 with TRBJ2-3; TRBD2 might be the D (5 bases). CDR1 MGHRA and CDR2 YSYEKL come from the germline V gene. The CDR3 is made up of 14 amino acids. Trimming took off 4 bases at V and 5 bases at J, with 13 bases between the two ends. This CDR3 is CASSPLPRGDTQYF. The CDR3 DNA sequence: TGCGCCAGCAGCCCCCTACCTCGGGGAGATACGCAGTATTTT.

The rearrangement joins TRBV6-6 to TRBJ2-7; a weak D match, TRBD2 (5 bases). V lost 7 bases and J 4 bases, leaving 14 bases between the germline ends. This CDR3 region has 13 residues. Germline lookup yields CDR1 MNHNY and CDR2 SVGAGI (reference sequence). In DNA form, the CDR3 reads TGTGCCAGCACCCGATCGAGCGGATACGAGCAGTACTTC. Translating gives CASTRSSGYEQYF.

Relative to its sample, this clone is medium-sized. This chain connects TRBV4-3 to TRBJ2-1, with a possible D match to TRBD2 (5 bases). The V gene's germline CDR1 is LGHNA and CDR2 YSLEER. V lost 0 bases, J lost 7 bases, and 10 bases lay in between. The CDR3 length is 14 residues. The CDR3 protein is CASSQDYGMNEQFF. CDR3 bases: TGCGCCAGCAGCCAAGATTACGGGATGAATGAGCAGTTCTTC.

J is TRBJ1-5 and V is TRBV5-6; D is undetermined. This CDR3 is built from 15 residues. Trimming shortened V by 4 bases and J by 0 bases, and 11 bases separated the two germline ends. The germline V gene encodes CDR1 SGHDT and CDR2 YYEEEE. DNA for the CDR3: TGTGCCAGCAGCCCCGGGTCCCATAGCAATCAGCCCCAGCATTTT. This codes for CASSPGSHSNQPQHF.

The chain recombines TRBV9 with TRBJ1-2; the D gene is possibly TRBD1 (6 bases). Germline V gene data show CDR1 as SGDLS and CDR2 as YYNGEE. The CDR3 length is 15 residues. Trimming removed 0 bases at V and 5 bases at J, with 14 bases between. For the CDR3, the DNA is TGTGCCAGCAGCGTAGGGTCAGGGGCTGGGTATGGCTACACCTTC. Amino acid sequence: CASSVGSGAGYGYTF.

The J gene is TRBJ2-7, the V gene TRBV7-3, with 9 bases matching TRBD2. Trimming took 4 bases from V and 7 from J; bases not matched to a gene: 11. Per germline, CDR1 SGHTA and CDR2 FQGTGA. The CDR3 sequence is 15 residues long. The CDR3 sequence: CASSYRLAGRDEQYF. CDR3 nucleotides: TGTGCCAGCAGCTATCGTCTAGCGGGACGGGATGAGCAGTACTTC. Based on the CDR3 plus reference TRBV7-3 and TRBJ2-7, the full variable domain is GAGVSQTPSNKVTEKGKYVELRCDPISGHTALYWYRQSLGQGPEFLIYFQGTGAADDSGLPNDRFFAVRPEGSVSTLKIQRTERGDSAVYLCASSYRLAGRDEQYFGPGTRLTVT.

This clone rates as medium-sized. V usage is TRBV6-5 and J usage is TRBJ2-2, with a weak D call TRBD1 (5 bases). V was clipped by 0 bases and J by 0 bases, with 5 bases between them. CDR3 length equals 15 residues. Germline V gene lookup returns CDR1 MNHEY and CDR2 SVGAGI. This CDR3 is CASSYSGANTGELFF. CDR3 DNA: TGTGCCAGCAGTTACTCAGGGGCGAACACCGGGGAGCTGTTTTTT.

CDR3 bases: TGTGCCAGCAGTTACTCGCGGGGCTGGGATGAGCAGTTCTTC. Translation gives CASSYSRGWDEQFF. The genes are TRBV6-6 and TRBJ2-1; weak D call: TRBD2 (6 bases). This CDR3 region has 14 residues. Per germline, CDR1 MNHNY and CDR2 SVGAGI (reference sequence). Trimming pared 0 bases from V and 8 bases from J, leaving 11 bases between.

This chain uses TRBV29-1 with TRBJ2-5; possibly TRBD2 for D (5 bases). The CDR3 has 11 amino acids. CDR1 and CDR2 (germline): SQVTM, ANQGSEA. V was shortened by 3 bases and J by 5 bases, with 7 bases between the two germline ends. The CDR3 loop reads CSVDGVETQYF. Here the CDR3 DNA reads TGCAGCGTTGACGGGGTTGAGACCCAGTACTTC.

This clone has a handful of counts. The gene calls are TRBV9 and TRBJ2-1; 8 bases align to TRBD1. The CDR3 totals 16 residues. Germline V gives CDR1 SGDLS, CDR2 YYNGEE. The V segment lost 4 bases and the J segment 8 bases; nucleotides outside the gene matches: 14. CDR3: CASSPQGGLLQYEQFF. The CDR3 region has the DNA TGTGCCAGCAGCCCACAGGGGGGCCTCCTACAATATGAGCAGTTCTTC.

The chain links TRBV7-9 to TRBJ2-7; possible D gene TRBD2, 7 bases. This CDR3 has 17 residues. V shed 1 base and J shed 5 bases, with 21 bases lying between them. The germline CDR1 and CDR2 sequences are SEHNR and FQNEAQ (reference sequence). The CDR3 sequence: CASSLGGLAVVRDEQYF. The CDR3 DNA is TGTGCCAGCAGCTTAGGGGGGCTAGCGGTTGTTCGGGACGAGCAGTACTTC. Supplemented by reference TRBV7-9 and TRBJ2-7, the full variable domain reads DTGVSQNPRHKITKRGQNVTFRCDPISEHNRLYWYRQTLGQGPEFLTYFQNEAQLEKSRLLSDRFSAERPKGSFSTLEIQRTEQGDSAMYLCASSLGGLAVVRDEQYFGPGTRLTVT.

The chain joins TRBV29-1 to TRBJ1-5; 7 bases fit TRBD1. V trimming: 6 bases; J trimming: 5 bases; junction bases outside the gene matches: 7. CDR3 length: 13 amino acids. In germline, CDR1 is SQVTM, CDR2 ANQGSEA. CDR3 nucleotides: TGCAGCGTCCCGGGACAGAAAGATCAGCCCCAGCATTTT. Amino acids: CSVPGQKDQPQHF.

The V call is TRBV19, the J call TRBJ2-7; possible D gene TRBD1, 6 bases. CDR1 is LNHDA, CDR2 SQIVND, per germline (reference sequence). The CDR3 is 15 residues long. Trimming removed 2 bases at V and 2 bases at J, with 13 bases between. The CDR3 sequence is CASSIQQGPPYEQYF. As DNA, the CDR3 is TGTGCCAGTAGTATACAACAGGGCCCCCCCTACGAGCAGTACTTC.

The chain joins TRBV7-9 to TRBJ2-7; 7 bases are a match to TRBD1. CDR3 length equals 13 residues. Germline CDR1 is SEHNR and CDR2 is FQNEAQ (reference sequence). V was pared by 4 bases and J by 3 bases, with 3 bases of the junction left unmatched. This chain's CDR3 is CASSWDSDYEQYF. In nucleotides, the CDR3 is TGTGCCAGCAGCTGGGACAGTGACTACGAGCAGTACTTC.

This rearrangement joins TRBV30 to TRBJ2-7; 9 nucleotides line up with TRBD1. Germline CDR1 GTSNPN, CDR2 SVGIG (reference sequence). This CDR3 region has 14 residues. J was trimmed by 5 bases and V by 3 bases; bases with no gene match: 8. CDR3 nucleotide sequence: TGTGCCTGGAGCGCGGGACAGGGTGATAACGAGCAGTACTTC. Translation gives CAWSAGQGDNEQYF.

V usage is TRBV9 and J usage is TRBJ2-2, with D perhaps matching TRBD2 (5 bases). This CDR3 contains 13 residues. Trimming left V 3 bases short and J 8 bases short, with 11 bases between. Germline-derived CDR1 and CDR2 are SGDLS and YYNGEE. CDR3 in DNA: TGTGCCAGCAGCGCCCTCGAGCGGGGGGAGCTGTTTTTT. It yields the protein CASSALERGELFF.

The sample holds a few counts of this clone. J is TRBJ2-4 and V is TRBV5-1; 8 nucleotides match TRBD2. V lost 0 bases and J lost 8; bases outside the gene matches: 7. Looked up from germline, CDR1 is SGHRS and CDR2 is YFSETQ. This CDR3 region has 15 residues. In DNA, the CDR3 is TGCGCCAGCAGCTTGGGGGGACTAGGAGAGGACATTCAGTACTTC. The encoded protein is CASSLGGLGEDIQYF.

The CDR3 loop is CASSQHPGQGYGYTF. CDR3 nucleotides: TGCGCCAGCAGCCAACATCCGGGACAGGGGTATGGCTACACCTTC. The chain uses TRBV4-1 and TRBJ1-2; 10 bases line up with TRBD1. V trimming: 2 bases; J trimming: 5 bases; junction bases outside the gene matches: 5. The CDR3 is 15 residues long. Germline loops: CDR1 MGHRA, CDR2 YSYEKL.

V usage is TRBV5-1 and J usage is TRBJ2-7; TRBD1 is a possible D gene (5 bases). Trimming stripped 3 bases from V and 3 bases from J, with 16 bases between. The length of the CDR3 is 15 residues. Germline V lookup: CDR1 SGHRS, CDR2 YFSETQ. The CDR3 region has the DNA TGCGCCAGCAGCTACAATAGGGGAATTCTCTACGAGCAGTACTTC. It encodes CASSYNRGILYEQYF.

The chain combines TRBV29-1 with TRBJ1-2; D is undetermined. The CDR3 is 12 residues long. Trimming pared 7 bases from V and 0 bases from J, leaving 9 bases between. Looked up from germline, CDR1 is SQVTM and CDR2 is ANQGSEA. The chain's CDR3 is CSALAANYGYTF. CDR3 in DNA: TGCAGCGCCCTAGCCGCTAACTATGGCTACACCTTC. The variable domain in full, with the rest retrieved from reference TRBV29-1 and TRBJ1-2, is SAVISQKPSRDICQRGTSLTIQCQVDSQVTMMFWYRQQPGQSLTLIATANQGSEATYESGFVIDKFPISRPNLTFSTLTVSNMSPEDSSIYLCSALAANYGYTFGSGTRLTVV.

The rearrangement uses TRBV5-4 and TRBJ2-1; 7 nucleotides match TRBD2. This CDR3 has 17 residues. V was clipped by 4 bases and J by 0 bases; unmatched bases: 10. The germline gives CDR1 SGHNT, CDR2 YYREEE (reference sequence). CDR3 region: CASSPNWRESSYNEQFF. The CDR3 nucleotides are TGTGCCAGCAGCCCAAATTGGCGGGAGAGCTCCTACAATGAGCAGTTCTTC.

The chain couples TRBV5-1 to TRBJ2-7; TRBD1 aligns across 8 bases. Germline loops: CDR1 SGHRS, CDR2 YFSETQ. CDR3 length equals 13 residues. V gave up 4 bases and J gave up 4 bases; unmatched junction bases: 4. Written as DNA, the CDR3 is TGCGCCAGCAGCCCGGGACAGGAATACGAGCAGTACTTC. As protein: CASSPGQEYEQYF. Filled out from reference TRBV5-1 and TRBJ2-7, the complete variable domain reads KAGVTQTPRYLIKTRGQQVTLSCSPISGHRSVSWYQQTPGQGLQFLFEYFSETQRNKGNFPGRFSGRQFSNSRSEMNVSTLELGDSALYLCASSPGQEYEQYFGPGTRLTVT.

This clone was detected many times. The V call is TRBV6-5, the J call TRBJ2-1, with a weak D call TRBD2 (6 bases). Trimming stripped 6 bases from V and 7 bases from J, with 19 bases between. The CDR3 length is 15 residues. CDR1 and CDR2 from the germline V gene are MNHEY and SVGAGI. The CDR3 spells CASSPNPEGRNEQFF. In nucleotides, the CDR3 is TGTGCCAGCAGCCCCAACCCGGAGGGAAGGAATGAGCAGTTCTTC.